Reported below is one T cell receptor (beta chain). The antigen is not known. With 60 Vbeta and 13 Jbeta primers, the PCR was carried out. The repertoire was sequenced with immunoSEQ multiplex PCR; TCRdb's copy has only in-frame clones and lacks some. This repertoire shows 100,000 to 120,000 clones, 75% to 90% found once; its top ten account for about 1.8%. The germline CDR1 and CDR2 sequences are SNHLY and FYNNEI. Germline trimming cut 0 bases from V and 4 bases from J; bases unmatched to any gene: 0. CDR3 length equals 13 residues. This record belongs to a study of cytomegalovirus exposure and HLA in healthy donors. Whole-study context: A prior analysis found about 110 million unique TCR beta sequences from 150 million to 200 million T cells. The study's findings and limits: Solely CMV serostatus was available to characterize immune exposure. Reported results showed that the classifier diagnosed cytomegalovirus status with high specificity and sensitivity.

Material for sequencing was PBMCs. This chain uses TRBV2 with TRBJ2-7, with 7 bases identical to TRBD1. The TCR comes from a man aged 35 to 55 in good health and CMV-seronegative. The CDR3 sequence is CASSEAGQYEQYF. The CDR3 DNA reads as TGTGCCAGCAGTGAAGCGGGACAGTACGAGCAGTACTTC.